This TCR beta chain was sequenced during a study of cytomegalovirus exposure and HLA in healthy donors. Overall study findings and caveats: The majority of TCR sequences were rare, yet some public TCRs appeared in many donors. Per a later analysis, about 15,000 TCR beta sequences showed association with HLA alleles at 0.05 false discovery rate.

V shed 3 bases, J shed 4 bases, and the junction held 13 bases outside the gene matches. The CDR3 is 17 residues long. CDR1 is SGHTA and CDR2 is FQGNSA in the germline V gene. As regards this clone: The antigen is undetermined.

This PCR relied on a set of 60 Vbeta primers and 13 Jbeta primers. Produced via immunoSEQ multiplex PCR; TCRdb's table is partial and in-frame only. The repertoire holds about 160,000 clones, with about 72% as singletons. This TCR was sampled from a man aged 60 to 69 in good health and CMV-seronegative. This chain joins TRBV7-2 and TRBJ2-7, with 9 bases lining up with TRBD2. Sequencing used PBMCs. The CDR3 here is CASSFSRTSAPPYEQYF. The CDR3 bases are TGTGCCAGCAGCTTTTCGAGGACTAGCGCTCCTCCGTACGAGCAGTACTTC.